This TCR beta chain was found in a study of blood T cell repertoires in COVID-19. Study-wide context: Sources were T cells, B-cell-depleted T cells, or PBMCs; the material itself was cDNA or gDNA.

Germline values: CDR1 LGHDT, CDR2 YNNKEL (reference sequence). This CDR3 has 12 amino acids. The ends were cut back, 4 bases at V and 7 bases at J, with 11 bases in the middle. Authors' data handling: The assay estimated nucleated cells by amplifying reference gene primers. Only in-frame clones appear in the TCRdb table, and some are missing; sequencing was by immunoSEQ multiplex PCR. V, J and clone size are those of that table, while D and trimming were read from the DNA. The sample holds roughly 300,000 clones, roughly 86% seen once. The count of this clone is one. Study members were between about 18 and 95 years old and lived in approximately 25 US regions.

The rearrangement links TRBV3-1 (or the pseudogene TRBV3-2) to TRBJ2-7; D unresolved. The sequenced sample consisted of PBMCs or T cells enriched from blood (not recorded which). The source of this sequence is a woman between 25 and 40 years old who had recovered from COVID-19. The chain's CDR3 is CASSRSLGEQYF. The CDR3 DNA sequence: TGTGCCAGCAGCCGTTCCCTAGGAGAGCAGTACTTC.